The present T cell receptor (beta chain) was sequenced within a study of blood T cell repertoires in COVID-19. On the study more broadly: The origin of the acute and convalescent COVID-19 samples was the United States, Italy and Spain. From T cells, B-cell-depleted T cells, or PBMCs came the material, which was cDNA or gDNA.

The ends lost 3 bases at V and 3 bases at J; junction bases unmatched: 12. The germline gives CDR1 KGHSH, CDR2 LQKENI. This CDR3 is 18 amino acids long. Authors' analysis steps: Reference gene primer amplification gave estimated nucleated cell counts. Produced via immunoSEQ multiplex PCR; TCRdb's table is partial and in-frame only. V and J calls and clone size follow that table, whereas D and trimming were derived from the DNA. The sample has some 100,000 clones; roughly 88% are singletons. The receptor comes from a woman aged 60-75 years with acute or convalescent COVID-19. Sequencing used peripheral blood. This chain uses TRBV18 with TRBJ2-3; 10 bases agree with TRBD2. In nucleotides, the CDR3 is TGTGCCAGCTCACCGATTATGCTAGCGGGAGTTTCGACAGATACGCAGTATTTT. Translating it yields CASSPIMLAGVSTDTQYF.